The 4 T cell receptor beta chains given below trace back to one sample, sequenced in a study of control samples from healthy donors and cancer patients. The protocol was immunoSEQ multiplex PCR, while the TCRdb copy is restricted to in-frame clones and leaves out a portion. Altogether fewer than 85,000 clones are present, about 89% being singletons, with the ten largest covering 6.5% to 8.5%. Sample: blood. The receptors come from a man aged 45-65 years in good health.

This sequence joins TRBV30 and TRBJ1-6, with 7 bases lining up with TRBD1. The CDR3 loop spans 15 amino acids. The ends lost 4 bases at V and 7 bases at J; junction bases unmatched: 10. CDR1 is GTSNPN, CDR2 SVGIG, per germline (reference sequence). The DNA of the CDR3 is TGTGCCTGGACCGAGGGGACAGCGGCAAATTCACCCCTCCACTTT. Its protein is CAWTEGTAANSPLHF.

This chain joins TRBV11-2 and TRBJ2-1, with D maybe TRBD2 (5 bases). The CDR3 extends over 15 amino acids. The germline gives CDR1 SGHAT, CDR2 FQNNGV. The ends were cut back, 1 base at V and 7 bases at J, with 14 bases in the middle. In DNA form, the CDR3 reads TGTGCCAGCAGCTTAGGCGGACTGGCCCAGAATGAGCAGTTCTTC. It yields the protein CASSLGGLAQNEQFF.

The chain carries TRBV25-1 and TRBJ1-1; perhaps TRBD1 as D (5 bases). The germline CDR1 and CDR2 sequences are MGHDK and SYGVNS. Trimming cost V 1 base and J 11 bases, with 8 bases left between them. There are 11 residues in the CDR3. Here the CDR3 reads CASSELRGAFF. The CDR3, as DNA: TGTGCCAGCAGTGAATTGCGGGGGGCTTTCTTT.

The genes are TRBV19 and TRBJ1-4; TRBD1 matches at 11 bases. The CDR3 totals 15 residues. Per the germline V gene, CDR1 is LNHDA and CDR2 is SQIVND (reference sequence). V lost 10 bases and J lost 7; bases outside the gene matches: 11. CDR3 loop: CATNQGQGEGEKLFF. In DNA, the CDR3 is TGTGCCACCAACCAGGGACAGGGGGAAGGTGAAAAACTGTTTTTT.